This T cell receptor beta chain came from a study of T cells in localized non-small cell lung cancer. Study-wide points: Compared with tumor, uninvolved adjacent lung displayed greater T cell clonality, ranking highest overall.

Between the trimmed V and J ends, which lost 4 bases and 14 bases, there was a span of 19 bases. The CDR3 totals 13 residues. Per the germline V gene, CDR1 is SEHNR and CDR2 is FQNEAQ (reference sequence). Using immunoSEQ multiplex PCR, the repertoire was profiled, and TCRdb retains in-frame clones only, with some absent. Of some 50,000 clones detected, around nine tenths appear once; the ten largest clones hold roughly a sixth. Worth noting for this clone: Its cognate antigen is unknown.

The TCR sequence derives from a female donor with stage II lung adenocarcinoma. The sequences come from PBMCs, collected before any cancer treatment. The rearrangement uses TRBV7-9 and TRBJ2-3; no firm D call. The CDR3 is CASSSTLGVILYF. The CDR3 DNA follows: TGTGCCAGCAGCTCAACTCTCGGCGTCATTCTGTATTTT.